The T cell receptor beta chain described here comes from a study of T cells after yellow fever vaccination (dated by TCRdb to about 2019). For the study in its entirety: The SMART-Seq v4 Ultra Low Input RNA kit was used to prepare libraries from fractions with low cell numbers. To follow T-cell clones before and after both primary and booster YFV17D yellow fever vaccination, bulk TCR alpha and beta repertoires underwent longitudinal sequencing. The cohort comprised two healthy male donors, one aged 18 to 30 and one aged 30 to 39 years. Blood samples were taken at several timepoints before and after primary and secondary immunization, and bulk PBMC replicates and cell subsets were isolated. General study outcomes and caveats: A small fraction of clonotypes showed up in both the CD4 and CD8 compartments, probably as a result of convergent recombination. After the booster, most clones that had expanded after primary vaccination were detected again (nearly 98% of CD4 and around 88% of CD8), suggesting broad maintenance of memory. FACS-sorted repertoires could contain abundant contaminating clonotypes from the bulk population, so computational filtering was required. The secondary T-cell response was found to be weaker but faster than the primary response, with a peak reached on day 5 rather than on day 15. Because the study included only a couple of donors, the extent to which the findings can be generalized is limited.

The sequencer was an Illumina NovaSeq 6000. Synthesis of TCR cDNA relied on 5'RACE template switching, a step that introduced a universal primer site along with unique molecular identifiers. Priming for cDNA synthesis came from both the TCR alpha and TCR beta constant segments. Library amplification involved two PCR steps, and the second step added sample barcodes and sequencing adapters. Libraries were sequenced on Illumina HiSeq 2500 (2x100 bp) or NovaSeq (2x150 bp). Per the original workflow: Demultiplexing of reads and collapsing into UMI consensus sequences were performed with MIGEC, and V(D)J alignment was carried out with MiXCR. Vaccine-responding clonotypes were defined with edgeR using replicate PBMC samples, requiring FDR below 0.01 and a log2 fold change above 5 up to day 15. Bulk clonotypes were assigned CD4 or CD8 identity according to which sequenced CD4 or CD8 repertoire held them at higher abundance. In-frame beta chains were kept once TCRdb had trimmed the public reads at Q25 with fastp and called clones with MiXCR. Under each unique CDR3 protein, matching rows form one entry showing the most common genes and DNA. The V and J calls reflect TCRdb's pipeline rather than the authors' work. This sample has some 400,000 distinct CDR3 sequences in its table, and approximately 19% of those were observed once. The top ten clones comprise about a sixth of the sample.

Interpreted using the paper, the treatment or condition label stands for: live attenuated yellow fever vaccine strain. At each blood-draw timepoint, two biological replicates of bulk PBMCs were obtained. A standard Ficoll-Paque protocol was used to isolate PBMCs from peripheral blood. RNA was extracted with TriZol from bulk PBMCs, CD4 and CD8 fractions, and dextramer-positive and dextramer-negative fractions. This clonotype was counted between two and nine times. Its antigen is unknown. Per-base quality was not reported, and no clone a single base away is much larger than it. Trimming takes 6 bases from V and 1 base from J, and the germline ends sit 12 bases apart. CDR1 MNHEY and CDR2 SVGAGI were looked up in the germline V gene. Including the terminal cysteine and phenylalanine, the CDR3 comprises 14 residues. Only the CDR3 DNA stays, 42 bases, in frame from base 1.

Rearrangement joined TRBV6-5 to TRBJ1-1; matching of 5 bases hints at TRBD1 as the D gene. This TCR derives from a man aged 18 to 30 who received the YFV17D yellow fever vaccine. The sample consisted of PBMCs, taken before the yellow fever booster vaccination. The CDR3 reads as follows: CASSSNTGNTEAFF. Here is the DNA: TGTGCCAGCAGCTCCAATACAGGGAACACTGAAGCTTTCTTT.